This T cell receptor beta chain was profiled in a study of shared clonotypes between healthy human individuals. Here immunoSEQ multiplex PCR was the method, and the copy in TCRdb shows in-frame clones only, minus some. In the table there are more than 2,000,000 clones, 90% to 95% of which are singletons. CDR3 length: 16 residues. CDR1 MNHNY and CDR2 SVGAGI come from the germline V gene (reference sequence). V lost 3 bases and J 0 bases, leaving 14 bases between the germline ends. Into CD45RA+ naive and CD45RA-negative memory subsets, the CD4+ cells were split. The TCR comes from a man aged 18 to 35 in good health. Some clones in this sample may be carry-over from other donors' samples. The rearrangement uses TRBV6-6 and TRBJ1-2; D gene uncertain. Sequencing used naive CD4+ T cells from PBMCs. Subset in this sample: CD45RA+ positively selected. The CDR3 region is CASSYTDGRANYGYTF. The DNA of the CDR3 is TGTGCCAGCAGTTATACAGACGGGCGAGCTAACTATGGCTACACCTTC.